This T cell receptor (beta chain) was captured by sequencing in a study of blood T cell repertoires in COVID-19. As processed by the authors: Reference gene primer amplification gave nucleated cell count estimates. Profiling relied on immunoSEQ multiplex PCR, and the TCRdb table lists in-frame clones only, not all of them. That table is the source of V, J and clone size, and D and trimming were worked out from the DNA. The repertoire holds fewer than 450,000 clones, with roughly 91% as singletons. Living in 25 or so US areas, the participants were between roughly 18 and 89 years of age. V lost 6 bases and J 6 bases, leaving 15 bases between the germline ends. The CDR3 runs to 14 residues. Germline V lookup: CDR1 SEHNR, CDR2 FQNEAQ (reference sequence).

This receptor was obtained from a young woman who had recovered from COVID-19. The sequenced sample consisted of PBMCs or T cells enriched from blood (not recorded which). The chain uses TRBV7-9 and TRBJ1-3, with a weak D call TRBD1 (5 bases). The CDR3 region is CASRNPGSKNTIYF. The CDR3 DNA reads TGTGCCAGCAGAAATCCAGGGTCGAAAAACACCATATATTTT.